A selection of T cell receptor beta chains follows, all from one sample in a study of beta chain features in type 1 diabetes. Measured with immunoSEQ multiplex PCR; TCRdb has only the in-frame clones, and not every one. This table holds fewer than 900,000 clones, roughly 15% found once. Sequencing was done on a sample of naive CD4+ T cells from blood. Receptor source: a woman younger than 35 in good health. The CDR3 runs from the conserved cysteine through the conserved F or W. Each record gives: clone size, V gene, D gene, J gene, CDR3 protein, CDR3 DNA. A D gene is named only where the DNA matches it firmly. Where a row states a size, it is once, few, many or the class of an expanded clone; other rows omit it.

abundance: few
v_gene: TRBV14
d_gene: TRBD1
j_gene: TRBJ1-4
CDR3aa: CASSPIRQGGREKLFF
CDR3nt: TGTGCCAGCAGCCCTATAAGACAGGGAGGTCGAGAAAAACTGTTTTTT

abundance: few
v_gene: TRBV21-1
d_gene: -
j_gene: TRBJ2-7
CDR3aa: CAGQGGPTYEQYF
CDR3nt: TGTGCCGGACAGGGAGGGCCGACCTACGAGCAGTACTTC

abundance: few
v_gene: TRBV7-9
d_gene: TRBD1
j_gene: TRBJ2-7
CDR3aa: CASSLGDRGNKGQYF
CDR3nt: TGTGCCAGCAGCCTCGGGGACAGGGGAAATAAGGGGCAGTACTTC

abundance: -
v_gene: TRBV20-1
d_gene: -
j_gene: TRBJ2-1
CDR3aa: CSARDFDEQFF
CDR3nt: TGCAGTGCTAGAGATTTCGATGAGCAGTTCTTC

abundance: -
v_gene: TRBV5-1
d_gene: -
j_gene: TRBJ2-3
CDR3aa: CASSLGLAYSSTDTQYF
CDR3nt: TGCGCCAGCAGCTTGGGCCTAGCGTATTCTAGCACAGATACGCAGTATTTT

abundance: -
v_gene: TRBV7-6
d_gene: TRBD2
j_gene: TRBJ2-5
CDR3aa: CASSNLLHPGTSRRETQYF
CDR3nt: TGTGCCAGCAGCAACCTCTTACATCCGGGGACTAGCCGGAGAGAGACCCAGTACTTC

abundance: few
v_gene: TRBV6-6
d_gene: -
j_gene: TRBJ1-2
CDR3aa: CASSPGISYGYTF
CDR3nt: TGTGCCAGCAGTCCCGGTATTTCCTATGGCTACACCTTC

abundance: few
v_gene: TRBV19
d_gene: -
j_gene: TRBJ1-5
CDR3aa: CASRGDYSNQPQHF
CDR3nt: TGTGCCAGTAGGGGTGATTATAGCAATCAGCCCCAGCATTTT

abundance: once
v_gene: TRBV18
d_gene: -
j_gene: TRBJ1-2
CDR3aa: CASSRTRGTPNYGYTF
CDR3nt: TGTGCCAGCTCACGAACCAGAGGGACACCCAACTATGGCTACACCTTC

abundance: -
v_gene: TRBV7-9
d_gene: -
j_gene: TRBJ2-1
CDR3aa: CASSSTGARGYNEQFF
CDR3nt: TGTGCCAGCAGCTCAACCGGGGCCCGAGGGTACAATGAGCAGTTCTTC